This is a list of T cell receptor beta chains from one sample in a study of OX40 agonist ivuxolimab in advanced cancers. Clones were read by immunoSEQ multiplex PCR, and TCRdb kept only the in-frame ones, dropping some. The sample holds some 150,000 clones, 85% to 95% seen once. The material sequenced was CD4+ or CD8+ T cells sorted from blood, taken in a trial of the OX40 agonist ivuxolimab. Source of these receptors: an adult with an advanced solid tumor such as melanoma, head and neck, liver or kidney cancer. CDR3s include the opening cysteine and the closing phenylalanine or tryptophan. D genes are given only for firm matches. Expanded clones are given a class, and other clones once, few, many or no size at all.

d_call: NA
clone_size: NA
v_call: TRBV6-5
j_call: TRBJ2-1
cdr3_nt: TGTGCCAGCAGTTCGGCCGGGTCGGGGCTAAAAAATGAGCAGTTCTTC
cdr3_aa: CASSSAGSGLKNEQFF

d_call: NA
clone_size: NA
v_call: TRBV6-5
j_call: TRBJ2-3
cdr3_nt: TGTGCCAGCAGTTACAGGGATGCTTACACAGATACGCAGTATTTT
cdr3_aa: CASSYRDAYTDTQYF

d_call: TRBD1
clone_size: NA
v_call: TRBV5-4
j_call: TRBJ1-6
cdr3_nt: TGTGCCAGCAGCTTGGAGGGACAGGGGGCCGGATCACCCCTCCACTTT
cdr3_aa: CASSLEGQGAGSPLHF

d_call: NA
clone_size: NA
v_call: TRBV6-6
j_call: TRBJ1-3
cdr3_nt: TGTGCCAGCCAGGGCGGATCTGGAAACACCATATATTTT
cdr3_aa: CASQGGSGNTIYF

d_call: NA
clone_size: NA
v_call: TRBV7-6
j_call: TRBJ1-1
cdr3_nt: TGTGCCAGCAGCTTAGCCGGTGGGGCGGGAGCTTTCTTT
cdr3_aa: CASSLAGGAGAFF

d_call: NA
clone_size: NA
v_call: TRBV5-4
j_call: TRBJ2-7
cdr3_nt: TGTGCCAGCAGCTTGGAGTACGGGTCCTACGAGCAGTACTTC
cdr3_aa: CASSLEYGSYEQYF

d_call: NA
clone_size: NA
v_call: TRBV29-1
j_call: TRBJ1-1
cdr3_nt: TGCAGCGCCTGTTGGGGTGGGAACACTGAAGCTTTCTTT
cdr3_aa: CSACWGGNTEAFF

d_call: NA
clone_size: NA
v_call: TRBV19
j_call: TRBJ1-6
cdr3_nt: TGTGCCAGTAGTATATCAGGGTACAATTCACCCCTCCACTTT
cdr3_aa: CASSISGYNSPLHF

d_call: NA
clone_size: NA
v_call: TRBV2
j_call: TRBJ1-1
cdr3_nt: TGTGCCAGCAGTGTTCACGGCGTGAACACTGAAGCTTTCTTT
cdr3_aa: CASSVHGVNTEAFF

d_call: NA
clone_size: NA
v_call: TRBV4-1
j_call: TRBJ2-3
cdr3_nt: TGCGCCAGCAGCCAAGATCTAACTAGAAGTCTCACAGATACGCAGTATTTT
cdr3_aa: CASSQDLTRSLTDTQYF

d_call: TRBD1
clone_size: NA
v_call: TRBV5-6
j_call: TRBJ2-7
cdr3_nt: TGTGCCAGCAGCGGGGCGACAGGGGGGAACTACGAGCAGTACTTC
cdr3_aa: CASSGATGGNYEQYF

d_call: NA
clone_size: NA
v_call: TRBV28
j_call: TRBJ2-7
cdr3_nt: TGTGCCAGCAGTTTGGGTGGAGAGCTTTACGAGCAGTACTTC
cdr3_aa: CASSLGGELYEQYF

d_call: NA
clone_size: NA
v_call: TRBV4-1
j_call: TRBJ2-5
cdr3_nt: TGCGCCAGCAGCCAAGAGGGAGGTCGGGGAGGAGAGACCCAGTACTTC
cdr3_aa: CASSQEGGRGGETQYF

d_call: NA
clone_size: NA
v_call: TRBV25-1
j_call: TRBJ1-1
cdr3_nt: TGTGCCAGCAGGCACGACGCTGAAGCTTTCTTT
cdr3_aa: CASRHDAEAFF

d_call: TRBD1
clone_size: NA
v_call: TRBV4-1
j_call: TRBJ1-1
cdr3_nt: TGCGCCAGCAGCCCTATAGGAGGGACAGGGATGAACACTGAAGCTTTCTTT
cdr3_aa: CASSPIGGTGMNTEAFF

d_call: NA
clone_size: once
v_call: TRBV29-1
j_call: TRBJ2-7
cdr3_nt: TGCAGCGTTGCCGGACAGTTGAAAAAATTGACCTACGAGCAGTACTTC
cdr3_aa: CSVAGQLKKLTYEQYF

d_call: NA
clone_size: NA
v_call: TRBV5-8
j_call: TRBJ1-3
cdr3_nt: TGTGCCAGCAGCAACGGATGGTACTCTGGAAACACCATATATTTT
cdr3_aa: CASSNGWYSGNTIYF

d_call: NA
clone_size: NA
v_call: TRBV7-2
j_call: TRBJ2-5
cdr3_nt: TGTGCCAGCAGCTTAGTACACCAAGAGACCCAGTACTTC
cdr3_aa: CASSLVHQETQYF

d_call: TRBD1
clone_size: NA
v_call: TRBV5-4
j_call: TRBJ1-2
cdr3_nt: TGTGCCAGCATTTTACAGGGGGCTTATGGCTACACCTTC
cdr3_aa: CASILQGAYGYTF

d_call: TRBD1
clone_size: NA
v_call: TRBV19
j_call: TRBJ2-6
cdr3_nt: TGTGCCAGTAGTACCTTACAGGGGATCTCTGGGGCCAACGTCCTGACTTTC
cdr3_aa: CASSTLQGISGANVLTF

d_call: TRBD1
clone_size: NA
v_call: TRBV6-6
j_call: TRBJ1-5
cdr3_nt: TGTGCCAGCAGGGCACAGGGGTATAGCAATCAGCCCCAGCATTTT
cdr3_aa: CASRAQGYSNQPQHF

d_call: TRBD1
clone_size: NA
v_call: TRBV6-1
j_call: TRBJ1-5
cdr3_nt: TGTGCCAGCAGTGTAGACAGGGTCAATCAGCCCCAGCATTTT
cdr3_aa: CASSVDRVNQPQHF

d_call: TRBD1
clone_size: NA
v_call: TRBV6-5
j_call: TRBJ1-1
cdr3_nt: TGTGCCAGCAGGGAGGGGACAGGATTGAACACTGAAGCTTTCTTT
cdr3_aa: CASREGTGLNTEAFF

d_call: TRBD1
clone_size: NA
v_call: TRBV7-2
j_call: TRBJ1-5
cdr3_nt: TGTGCCAGCAGCTTAGGCCCGGGACAGGGGTATCAGCCCCAGCATTTT
cdr3_aa: CASSLGPGQGYQPQHF

d_call: NA
clone_size: NA
v_call: TRBV11-2
j_call: TRBJ2-6
cdr3_nt: TGTGCCAGCAGCTCGAGGGGGTATCGTGCAGGGGCCAACGTCCTGACTTTC
cdr3_aa: CASSSRGYRAGANVLTF

d_call: NA
clone_size: NA
v_call: TRBV28
j_call: TRBJ1-6
cdr3_nt: TGTGCCAGCAGTCCGCGTGGCGGGGTGCGGTCACCCCTCCACTTT
cdr3_aa: CASSPRGGVRSPLHF

d_call: NA
clone_size: NA
v_call: TRBV11-2
j_call: TRBJ2-1
cdr3_nt: TGTGCCAGCAGCTTAGAACGGGATAAACTTAGTGAGCAGTTCTTC
cdr3_aa: CASSLERDKLSEQFF

d_call: TRBD1
clone_size: NA
v_call: TRBV7-9
j_call: TRBJ2-7
cdr3_nt: TGTGCCAGCAGCTTAGGGACAGGGTACGAGCAGTACTTC
cdr3_aa: CASSLGTGYEQYF

d_call: TRBD2
clone_size: NA
v_call: TRBV5-1
j_call: TRBJ2-2
cdr3_nt: TGCGCCAGCAGAGGGACTAGCCTTCCCGGGGAGCTGTTTTTT
cdr3_aa: CASRGTSLPGELFF

d_call: NA
clone_size: NA
v_call: TRBV6-5
j_call: TRBJ2-5
cdr3_nt: TGTGCCAGCAGAACGGGACCGGAGACCCAGTACTTC
cdr3_aa: CASRTGPETQYF

d_call: TRBD2
clone_size: NA
v_call: TRBV7-8
j_call: TRBJ2-7
cdr3_nt: TGTGCCAGCAGCTCGGGACTAGGGGAAAACTACGAGCAGTACTTC
cdr3_aa: CASSSGLGENYEQYF

d_call: NA
clone_size: NA
v_call: TRBV18
j_call: TRBJ1-1
cdr3_nt: TGTGCCAGCTCACCACCGTTGAAGGGGGCTTTCTTT
cdr3_aa: CASSPPLKGAFF

d_call: TRBD1
clone_size: NA
v_call: TRBV28
j_call: TRBJ2-7
cdr3_nt: TGTGCCAGCAGTTTAGGGGACCTGGGACAGGCTACCTACGAGCAGTACTTC
cdr3_aa: CASSLGDLGQATYEQYF

d_call: TRBD2
clone_size: NA
v_call: TRBV6-5
j_call: TRBJ2-1
cdr3_nt: TGTGCCAGCAGTTACCACCCCGGGACTACCTACAATGAGCAGTTCTTC
cdr3_aa: CASSYHPGTTYNEQFF

d_call: NA
clone_size: NA
v_call: TRBV27
j_call: TRBJ1-4
cdr3_nt: TGTGCCAGCAGCTTCAGGGTTACTAATGAAAAACTGTTTTTT
cdr3_aa: CASSFRVTNEKLFF

d_call: NA
clone_size: NA
v_call: TRBV7-2
j_call: TRBJ1-2
cdr3_nt: TGTGCCAGCAGCCCGGGGATGTATAACTATGGCTACACCTTC
cdr3_aa: CASSPGMYNYGYTF

d_call: NA
clone_size: NA
v_call: TRBV5-1
j_call: TRBJ2-3
cdr3_nt: TGCGCCAGCAGCTTGGAGGGCGGGCAGGGGACAGATACGCAGTATTTT
cdr3_aa: CASSLEGGQGTDTQYF

d_call: NA
clone_size: NA
v_call: TRBV5-1
j_call: TRBJ2-6
cdr3_nt: TGCGCCAGCAGCTTGGGGGGGGCGAGGGGCTCTGGGGCCAACGTCCTGACTTTC
cdr3_aa: CASSLGGARGSGANVLTF

d_call: NA
clone_size: NA
v_call: TRBV18
j_call: TRBJ1-1
cdr3_nt: TGTGCCAGCTCACAAAACCGGGCGCCGACTGAAGCTTTCTTT
cdr3_aa: CASSQNRAPTEAFF

d_call: NA
clone_size: NA
v_call: TRBV6-5
j_call: TRBJ1-3
cdr3_nt: TGTGCCAGCAGTTACCAAGAGGGGGAGAACACCATATATTTT
cdr3_aa: CASSYQEGENTIYF